The 26 T cell receptor beta chains below were found in one sample sequenced in a study of OX40 agonist ivuxolimab in advanced cancers. The method was immunoSEQ multiplex PCR; TCRdb's version includes in-frame clones alone and lacks a portion of them. The sample gives some 140,000 clones, over 75% of which show up once; around 1% is in the top ten. The sequencing used CD4+ or CD8+ T cells sorted from blood, collected in a trial of the OX40 agonist ivuxolimab. The receptors derive from an adult with an advanced solid tumor such as melanoma, head and neck, liver or kidney cancer.

The rearrangement links TRBV27 to TRBJ1-5, with a weak D call TRBD1 (6 bases). Trimming removed 8 bases from V and 2 bases from J, with 13 bases in between. CDR1 is MNHEY, CDR2 SMNVEV, per germline (reference sequence). The CDR3 runs 14 residues. The CDR3 protein is CASAEEGGNQPQHF. CDR3 nucleotide sequence: TGTGCCAGCGCGGAGGAGGGGGGCAATCAGCCCCAGCATTTT.

In this sample, this clone turned up once. This chain connects TRBV18 to TRBJ2-5, with D uncertain. The CDR3 sequence is 13 residues long. Germline CDR1 KGHSH, CDR2 LQKENI. Deletions cut 2 bases from V and 1 base from J, with 5 bases between. In DNA form, the CDR3 reads TGTGCCAGCTCACCAAGCGTCCAAGAGACCCAGTACTTC. This codes for CASSPSVQETQYF.

V usage is TRBV5-6 and J usage is TRBJ2-7; 10 nucleotides agree with TRBD1. Germline V gene data show CDR1 as SGHDT and CDR2 as YYEEEE. Trimming at V came to 3 bases and at J to 2 bases, leaving 2 bases not matched to a gene. The CDR3 has 14 amino acids. The CDR3 protein is CASSSGTGAYEQYF. DNA of the CDR3: TGTGCCAGCAGCTCTGGGACAGGGGCCTACGAGCAGTACTTC.

The gene calls are TRBV19 and TRBJ2-3; no firm D call. CDR1 and CDR2 (germline): LNHDA, SQIVND (reference sequence). The length of the CDR3 is 15 residues. Trimming took 3 bases from V and 4 from J, leaving 14 bases between them. This CDR3 reads CASSMGYLGADTQYF. DNA of the CDR3: TGTGCCAGTAGTATGGGCTACCTTGGAGCAGATACGCAGTATTTT.

The genes are TRBV5-1 and TRBJ1-1; 7 bases map to TRBD1. The CDR3 has 13 residues. Germline V gives CDR1 SGHRS, CDR2 YFSETQ. V was pared by 3 bases and J by 8 bases, with 7 bases of the junction left unmatched. CDR3 loop: CASSSLGQVEAFF. DNA of the CDR3: TGCGCCAGCAGCTCACTTGGACAGGTGGAAGCTTTCTTT.

This clone was observed a handful of times. V usage is TRBV13 and J usage is TRBJ1-2, with D uncertain. Per the germline V gene, CDR1 is PRHDT and CDR2 is FYEKMQ (reference sequence). The V and J ends lost 5 bases and 3 bases respectively, with 7 bases between them. The CDR3 extends over 12 amino acids. In nucleotides, the CDR3 is TGTGCCAGCAGCCTGCAGGACTATGGCTACACCTTC. Translating it yields CASSLQDYGYTF.

The V gene is TRBV28, the J gene TRBJ1-4; D unclear. V lost 6 bases, J lost 0 bases, and 11 bases lay in between. CDR1 MDHEN and CDR2 SYDVKM come from the germline V gene. This CDR3 spans 15 amino acids. The CDR3 nucleotides are TGTGCCAGCAGGCCTCCGGGGTCAACTAATGAAAAACTGTTTTTT. It translates to CASRPPGSTNEKLFF.

This clone was seen just once. V gene TRBV28 combines with J gene TRBJ2-1; 10 bases are a match to TRBD1. The CDR3 covers 13 residues. Germline CDR1 is MDHEN and CDR2 is SYDVKM. The V segment lost 11 bases and the J segment 4 bases; nucleotides outside the gene matches: 5. The CDR3 DNA reads TGTGCCTCAAGGGGACAGGGGTACAATGAGCAGTTCTTC. Translation gives CASRGQGYNEQFF.

This rearrangement joins TRBV11-3 to TRBJ2-3; TRBD2 is a possible D gene (7 bases). Trimming pared 5 bases from V and 2 bases from J, leaving 14 bases between. CDR1 is SGHNT and CDR2 is YENEEA in the germline V gene. The CDR3 runs to 15 residues. The DNA for the CDR3 is TGTGCCAGCAGCAAGGGGGGGTCAGACACAGATACGCAGTATTTT. This encodes CASSKGGSDTDTQYF. Drawing the rest from reference TRBV11-3 and TRBJ2-3, the complete variable domain is EAGVVQSPRYKIIEKKQPVAFWCNPISGHNTLYWYLQNLGQGPELLIRYENEEAVDDSQLPKDRFSAERLKGVDSTLKIQPAELGDSAVYLCASSKGGSDTDTQYFGPGTRLTVL.

V is TRBV30 and J is TRBJ2-7, with D possibly matching TRBD2 (6 bases). The CDR3 runs to 16 residues. Germline V gene data show CDR1 as GTSNPN and CDR2 as SVGIG (reference sequence). V lost 0 bases and J lost 0, with 15 bases in between. This chain's CDR3 is CAWSVGVEGSSYEQYF. The CDR3 DNA sequence: TGTGCCTGGAGTGTAGGGGTGGAGGGGAGCTCCTACGAGCAGTACTTC.

V usage is TRBV5-1 and J usage is TRBJ2-1; no clear D gene. Germline assignment: CDR1 SGHRS and CDR2 YFSETQ. CDR3 length equals 14 residues. Trimming stripped 4 bases from V and 1 base from J, with 9 bases between. The CDR3 region has the DNA TGCGCCAGCAGCATCATGGGGTCCTACAATGAGCAGTTCTTC. It codes for CASSIMGSYNEQFF. Filled out from reference TRBV5-1 and TRBJ2-1, the complete variable domain reads KAGVTQTPRYLIKTRGQQVTLSCSPISGHRSVSWYQQTPGQGLQFLFEYFSETQRNKGNFPGRFSGRQFSNSRSEMNVSTLELGDSALYLCASSIMGSYNEQFFGPGTRLTVL.

The rearrangement links TRBV5-1 to TRBJ2-7; D might be TRBD1 (6 bases). V shed 4 bases and J shed 3 bases, with 17 bases lying between them. This CDR3 is 15 amino acids long. Germline V gives CDR1 SGHRS, CDR2 YFSETQ. Here the CDR3 reads CASSATGTQSYEQYF. The CDR3 region has the DNA TGCGCCAGCAGCGCAACCGGGACACAAAGCTACGAGCAGTACTTC.

V is TRBV18 and J is TRBJ1-1, with D possibly being TRBD1 (5 bases). This CDR3 has 17 amino acids. From germline, CDR1 is KGHSH and CDR2 LQKENI. V lost 3 bases and J 6 bases, leaving 23 bases between the germline ends. CDR3 sequence reads: CASSPSNPTARGAEAFF. The CDR3 nucleotides read TGTGCCAGCTCACCCTCAAATCCGACAGCCCGAGGAGCTGAAGCTTTCTTT.

This clone has just one count. The V gene is TRBV7-9, the J gene TRBJ2-5, with 7 bases fitting TRBD1. Germline V gives CDR1 SEHNR, CDR2 FQNEAQ (reference sequence). This CDR3 has 15 residues. The trim removed 4 bases at V and 2 bases at J, leaving 7 bases unmatched. The CDR3 loop is CASSSSSGQQETQYF. The CDR3 DNA sequence: TGTGCCAGCAGCTCATCATCGGGACAGCAAGAGACCCAGTACTTC.

The chain's CDR3 is CASSTGHREYNEQFF. CDR3 bases: TGTGCCAGCAGCACGGGACACCGGGAATACAATGAGCAGTTCTTC. This chain uses TRBV11-2 with TRBJ2-1, with D possibly TRBD1 on 6 matching bases. This CDR3 region has 15 residues. Germline V gives CDR1 SGHAT, CDR2 FQNNGV. V was pared by 5 bases and J by 4 bases, with 15 bases between.

This clone came up once. The chain combines TRBV2 with TRBJ1-5, with a weak D call TRBD1 (5 bases). The CDR3 spans 18 residues. Trimming stripped 2 bases from V and 1 base from J, with 18 bases between. The V gene's germline CDR1 is SNHLY and CDR2 FYNNEI. The CDR3 reads CASSEFWAARGSNQPQHF. DNA of the CDR3: TGTGCCAGCAGTGAATTCTGGGCAGCCCGGGGGAGCAATCAGCCCCAGCATTTT. The entire variable domain, with the rest obtained from reference TRBV2 and TRBJ1-5, is as follows: EPEVTQTPSHQVTQMGQEVILRCVPISNHLYFYWYRQILGQKVEFLVSFYNNEISEKSEIFDDQFSVERPDGSNFTLKIRSTKLEDSAMYFCASSEFWAARGSNQPQHFGDGTRLSIL.

The J gene is TRBJ2-7, the V gene TRBV5-6, with D tentatively TRBD1 or TRBD2 (6 bases each). Trimming removed 4 bases from V and 6 bases from J, with 17 bases in between. The germline CDR1 and CDR2 sequences are SGHDT and YYEEEE. The CDR3 covers 14 residues. The CDR3 DNA follows: TGTGCCAGCAGCAGGGCCAGAGGGGGGAGCGAGCAGTACTTC. It translates to CASSRARGGSEQYF.

This clone has just one count. The V gene is TRBV27, the J gene TRBJ2-7, with D possibly matching TRBD1 (6 bases). Germline V gene sequence: CDR1 MNHEY, CDR2 SMNVEV (reference sequence). There are 15 residues in the CDR3. Trimming cost V 6 bases and J 6 bases, with 21 bases left between them. This CDR3 reads CASSKEGVSWGEQYF. CDR3 DNA sequence: TGTGCCAGCAGCAAAGAGGGGGTATCGTGGGGCGAGCAGTACTTC.

The chain employs TRBV7-9 and TRBJ1-4; D not certain. The CDR3 is 12 amino acids. Germline V gives CDR1 SEHNR, CDR2 FQNEAQ (reference sequence). V was trimmed by 8 bases and J by 8 bases, leaving 12 bases between them. CDR3: CASGPVGEKLFF. The CDR3 nucleotides are TGTGCCAGCGGGCCCGTTGGCGAAAAACTGTTTTTT.

The J gene is TRBJ1-1, the V gene TRBV12-5, with D uncertain. The CDR3 has 13 residues. Germline loops: CDR1 LGHNT, CDR2 FRNRAP. The V end lost 1 base, the J end lost 4 bases, and 7 bases lay between the germline ends. The CDR3 spells CASGLGRFTEAFF. The CDR3 DNA sequence: TGTGCTAGTGGTTTGGGACGTTTCACTGAAGCTTTCTTT.

This rearrangement joins TRBV4-1 to TRBJ2-3; no reliable D call. Trimming stripped 6 bases from V and 0 bases from J, with 13 bases between. The CDR3 extends over 15 amino acids. Germline values: CDR1 MGHRA, CDR2 YSYEKL. In DNA form, the CDR3 reads TGCGCCAGCAGACGAACGGAAGCTAGCACAGATACGCAGTATTTT. This translates into CASRRTEASTDTQYF.

V is TRBV11-2 and J is TRBJ2-5, with D possibly being TRBD1 (5 bases). V was cut by 3 bases and J by 0 bases, with 5 bases left in between. The CDR3 length is 13 residues. Germline V gives CDR1 SGHAT, CDR2 FQNNGV. The CDR3, as DNA: TGTGCCAGCAGCTTGACAGACCAAGAGACCCAGTACTTC. Translation gives CASSLTDQETQYF.

The CDR3 protein is CAIRRGLDTDTQYF. CDR3 coding DNA: TGTGCCATCAGACGAGGACTTGACACAGATACGCAGTATTTT. This chain connects TRBV10-3 to TRBJ2-3, with a weak D call TRBD2 (5 bases). This CDR3 has 14 residues. V lost 6 bases to trimming and J lost 2 bases, with 12 bases between them. Germline lookup yields CDR1 ENHRY and CDR2 SYGVKD.

The genes are TRBV18 and TRBJ2-3; TRBD2 matches 14 bases. Trimming cost V 3 bases and J 4 bases; bases outside gene matches: 0. The CDR3 is 15 residues long. Germline V CDR1 and CDR2: KGHSH, LQKENI. DNA for the CDR3: TGTGCCAGCTCACCGGGACTAGCGGGAGCAGATACGCAGTATTTT. It specifies CASSPGLAGADTQYF. Full variable domain (rest looked up from reference TRBV18 and TRBJ2-3): NAGVMQNPRHLVRRRGQEARLRCSPMKGHSHVYWYRQLPEEGLKFMVYLQKENIIDESGMPKERFSAEFPKEGPSILRIQQVVRGDSAAYFCASSPGLAGADTQYFGPGTRLTVL.

The chain combines TRBV28 with TRBJ1-2; D might be TRBD1 (5 bases). V shed 2 bases and J shed 7 bases, with 11 bases lying between them. Germline values: CDR1 MDHEN, CDR2 SYDVKM. The length of the CDR3 is 13 residues. In DNA form, the CDR3 reads TGTGCCAGCAGTTTAGGGAGCGGGACTGGCTACACCTTC. This encodes CASSLGSGTGYTF.

V usage is TRBV2 and J usage is TRBJ1-1, with TRBD1 matching over 7 bases. The CDR3 contains 14 residues. The V segment lost 5 bases and the J segment 6 bases; nucleotides outside the gene matches: 9. In germline, CDR1 is SNHLY, CDR2 FYNNEI. In DNA, the CDR3 is TGTGCCAGCAGTATTAAGGGGGCGCGGGCTGAAGCTTTCTTT. This encodes CASSIKGARAEAFF. The full variable domain, with the rest looked up from reference TRBV2 and TRBJ1-1, is EPEVTQTPSHQVTQMGQEVILRCVPISNHLYFYWYRQILGQKVEFLVSFYNNEISEKSEIFDDQFSVERPDGSNFTLKIRSTKLEDSAMYFCASSIKGARAEAFFGQGTRLTVV.